This TCR beta chain stems from a study of blood T cell repertoires in COVID-19. TCRdb's table, derived via immunoSEQ multiplex PCR, lists solely in-frame clones and lacks some. The sample shows approximately 76,000 clones, roughly 87% of them seen only once. Trimming took off 4 bases at V and 1 base at J, with 14 bases between the two ends. The CDR3 is 16 residues long. Germline V gene sequence: CDR1 LNHDA, CDR2 SQIVND (reference sequence). The rearrangement uses TRBV19 and TRBJ2-1; D is perhaps TRBD2 (5 bases). What was sequenced was peripheral blood. This TCR was recovered from a man under 40 with acute or convalescent COVID-19. CDR3 nucleotides: TGTGCCAGTAGTAGGGCTGATCGGGGATCCTACAATGAGCAGTTCTTC. Translation: CASSRADRGSYNEQFF.